This T cell receptor (beta chain) was recorded in a study of cytomegalovirus exposure and HLA in healthy donors. The ends were cut back, 5 bases at V and 0 bases at J, with 17 bases in the middle. There are 17 residues in the CDR3. Germline V gene data show CDR1 as LNHDA and CDR2 as SQIVND (reference sequence). Study-wide points: Cytomegalovirus association was listed for 150 or so TCR beta chains. In an earlier analysis, about 90% or about 30%: the productive usage of most TCR beta V segments.

Details on this clone: Its specificity is not known.

Primers for the PCR totalled 60 Vbeta and 13 Jbeta. TCRdb's copy holds only in-frame clones and misses some; the assay was immunoSEQ multiplex PCR. The table lists roughly 60,000 clones, 70% to 85% of them singletons, with 3.3% in the top ten. This clonotype was sampled from a woman aged 40-49 years in good health and CMV-seropositive. Sequenced input: PBMCs. This chain connects TRBV19 to TRBJ1-3; tentatively, D is TRBD1 (5 bases). As DNA, the CDR3 is TGTGCCAGTAGTTACCGTTCGACAGCGCTCTCTGGAAACACCATATATTTT. It specifies CASSYRSTALSGNTIYF.